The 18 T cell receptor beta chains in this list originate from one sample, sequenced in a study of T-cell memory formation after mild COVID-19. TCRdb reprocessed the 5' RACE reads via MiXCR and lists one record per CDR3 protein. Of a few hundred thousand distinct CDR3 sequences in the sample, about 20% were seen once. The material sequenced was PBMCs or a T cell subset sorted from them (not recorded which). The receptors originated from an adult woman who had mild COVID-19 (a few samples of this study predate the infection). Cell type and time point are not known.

The CDR3 spells CASSPQGTPLHF. DNA for the CDR3: TGTGCCAGCAGTCCACAGGGAACACCCCTCCACTTT. This sequence joins TRBV2 and TRBJ1-6; a possible D gene is TRBD1 (6 bases). V was clipped by 5 bases and J by 11 bases, with 10 bases between them. CDR3 length: 12 residues. Germline loops: CDR1 SNHLY, CDR2 FYNNEI.

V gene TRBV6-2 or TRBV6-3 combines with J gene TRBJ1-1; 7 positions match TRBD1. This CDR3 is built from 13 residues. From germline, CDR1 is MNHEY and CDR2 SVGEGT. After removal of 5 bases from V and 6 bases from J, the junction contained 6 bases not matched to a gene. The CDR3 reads CASSRHGQAEAFF. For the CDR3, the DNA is TGTGCCAGCAGTCGCCATGGACAGGCTGAAGCTTTCTTT.

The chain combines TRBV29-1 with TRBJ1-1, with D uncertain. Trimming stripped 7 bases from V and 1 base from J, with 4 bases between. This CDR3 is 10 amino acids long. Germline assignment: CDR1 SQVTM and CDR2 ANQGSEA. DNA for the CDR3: TGCAGCGGTACGAACACTGAAGCTTTCTTT. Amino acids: CSGTNTEAFF.

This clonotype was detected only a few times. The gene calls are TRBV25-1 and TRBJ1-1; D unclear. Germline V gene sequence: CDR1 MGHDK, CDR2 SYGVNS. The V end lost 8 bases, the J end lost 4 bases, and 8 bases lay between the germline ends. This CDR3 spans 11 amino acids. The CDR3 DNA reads TGTGCCAGCGTGGGGTCCACTGAAGCTTTCTTT. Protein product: CASVGSTEAFF.

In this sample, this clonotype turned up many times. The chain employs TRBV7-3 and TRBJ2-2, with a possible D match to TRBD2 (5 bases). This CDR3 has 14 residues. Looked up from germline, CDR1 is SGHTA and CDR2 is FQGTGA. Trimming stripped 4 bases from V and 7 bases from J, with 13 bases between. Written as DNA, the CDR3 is TGTGCCAGCAGCTCCAAGGTCGGAGGCGGGGAGCTGTTTTTT. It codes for CASSSKVGGGELFF.

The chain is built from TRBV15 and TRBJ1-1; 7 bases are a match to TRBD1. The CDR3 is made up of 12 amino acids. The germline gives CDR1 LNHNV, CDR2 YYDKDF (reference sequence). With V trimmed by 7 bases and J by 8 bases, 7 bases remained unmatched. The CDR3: CATKYRGYEAFF. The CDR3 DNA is TGTGCCACCAAATACAGGGGATACGAAGCTTTCTTT.

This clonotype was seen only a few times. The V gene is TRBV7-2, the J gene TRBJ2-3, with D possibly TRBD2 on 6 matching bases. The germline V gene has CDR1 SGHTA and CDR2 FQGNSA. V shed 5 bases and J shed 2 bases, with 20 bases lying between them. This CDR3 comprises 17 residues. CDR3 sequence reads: CASSTLAPGIPTDTQYF. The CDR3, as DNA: TGTGCCAGCAGCACGCTAGCGCCGGGAATCCCCACAGATACGCAGTATTTT. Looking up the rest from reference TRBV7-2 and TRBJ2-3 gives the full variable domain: GAGVSQSPSNKVTEKGKDVELRCDPISGHTALYWYRQSLGQGLEFLIYFQGNSAPDKSGLPSDRFSAERTGGSVSTLTIQRTQQEDSAVYLCASSTLAPGIPTDTQYFGPGTRLTVL.

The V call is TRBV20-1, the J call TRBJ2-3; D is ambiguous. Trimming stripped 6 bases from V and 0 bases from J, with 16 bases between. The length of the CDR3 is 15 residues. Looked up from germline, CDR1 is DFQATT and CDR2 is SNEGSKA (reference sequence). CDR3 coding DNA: TGCAGTGCCGAAATGTCCTTTTCTAGCACAGATACGCAGTATTTT. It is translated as CSAEMSFSSTDTQYF.

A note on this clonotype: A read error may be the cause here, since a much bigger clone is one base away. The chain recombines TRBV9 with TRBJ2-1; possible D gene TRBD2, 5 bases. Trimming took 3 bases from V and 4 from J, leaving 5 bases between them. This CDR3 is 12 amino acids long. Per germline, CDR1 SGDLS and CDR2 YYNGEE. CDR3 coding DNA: TGTGCCAGCAGCGCGGGGTACAATGAGCAGTTCTTC. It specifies CASSAGYNEQFF.

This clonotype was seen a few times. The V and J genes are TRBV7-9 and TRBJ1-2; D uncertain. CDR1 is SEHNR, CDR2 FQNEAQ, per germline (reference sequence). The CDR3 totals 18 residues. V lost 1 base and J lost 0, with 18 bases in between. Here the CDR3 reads CASSLEAFGRSANYGYTF. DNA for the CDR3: TGTGCCAGCAGCTTAGAGGCGTTTGGACGGAGTGCTAACTATGGCTACACCTTC.

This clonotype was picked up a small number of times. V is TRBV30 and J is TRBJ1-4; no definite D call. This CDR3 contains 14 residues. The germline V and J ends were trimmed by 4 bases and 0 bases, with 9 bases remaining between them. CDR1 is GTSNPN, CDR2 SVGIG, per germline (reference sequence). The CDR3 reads CAWTRAATNEKLFF. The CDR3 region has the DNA TGTGCCTGGACCCGGGCCGCAACTAATGAAAAACTGTTTTTT.

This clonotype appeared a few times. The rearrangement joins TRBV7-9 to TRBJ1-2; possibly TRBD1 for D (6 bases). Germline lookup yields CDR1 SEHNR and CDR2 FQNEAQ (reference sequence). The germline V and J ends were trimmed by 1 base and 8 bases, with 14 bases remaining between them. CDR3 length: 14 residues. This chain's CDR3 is CASSLGRSGGGYTF. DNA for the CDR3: TGTGCCAGCAGCTTAGGACGGTCCGGGGGCGGCTACACCTTC.

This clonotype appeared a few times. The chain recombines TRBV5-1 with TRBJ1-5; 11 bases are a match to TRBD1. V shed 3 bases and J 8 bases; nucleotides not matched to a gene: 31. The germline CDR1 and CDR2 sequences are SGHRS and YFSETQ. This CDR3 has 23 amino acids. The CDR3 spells CASSYADPLIILRDRGASEPQHF. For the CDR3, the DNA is TGCGCCAGCAGCTACGCTGACCCCCTTATAATCCTCCGGGACAGGGGGGCCTCGGAGCCCCAGCATTTT.

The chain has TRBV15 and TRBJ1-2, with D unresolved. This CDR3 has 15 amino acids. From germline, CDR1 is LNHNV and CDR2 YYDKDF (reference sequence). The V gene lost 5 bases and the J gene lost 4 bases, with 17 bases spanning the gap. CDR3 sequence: CATSENGPASYGYTF. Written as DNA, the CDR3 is TGTGCCACCAGCGAAAACGGACCCGCAAGCTATGGCTACACCTTC.

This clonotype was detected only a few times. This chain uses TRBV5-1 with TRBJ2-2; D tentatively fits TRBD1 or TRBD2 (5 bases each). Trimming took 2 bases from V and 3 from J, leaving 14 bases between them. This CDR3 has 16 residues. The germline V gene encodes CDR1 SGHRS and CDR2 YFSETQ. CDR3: CASSFFGATDTGELFF. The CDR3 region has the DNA TGCGCCAGCAGCTTTTTCGGGGCAACGGACACCGGGGAGCTGTTTTTT. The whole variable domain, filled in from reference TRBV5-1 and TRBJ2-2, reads KAGVTQTPRYLIKTRGQQVTLSCSPISGHRSVSWYQQTPGQGLQFLFEYFSETQRNKGNFPGRFSGRQFSNSRSEMNVSTLELGDSALYLCASSFFGATDTGELFFGEGSRLTVL.

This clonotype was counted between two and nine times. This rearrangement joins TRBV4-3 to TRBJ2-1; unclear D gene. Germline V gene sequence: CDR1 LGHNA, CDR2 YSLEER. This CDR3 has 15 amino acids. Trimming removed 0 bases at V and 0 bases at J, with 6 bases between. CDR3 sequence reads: CASSQDISSYNEQFF. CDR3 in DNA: TGCGCCAGCAGCCAAGATATAAGCTCCTACAATGAGCAGTTCTTC.

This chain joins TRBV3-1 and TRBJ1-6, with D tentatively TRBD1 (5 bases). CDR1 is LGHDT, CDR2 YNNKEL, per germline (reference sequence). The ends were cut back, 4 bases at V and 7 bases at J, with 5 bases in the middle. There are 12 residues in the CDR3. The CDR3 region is CASSRQNSPLHF. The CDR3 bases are TGTGCCAGCAGCCGACAGAATTCACCCCTCCACTTT.

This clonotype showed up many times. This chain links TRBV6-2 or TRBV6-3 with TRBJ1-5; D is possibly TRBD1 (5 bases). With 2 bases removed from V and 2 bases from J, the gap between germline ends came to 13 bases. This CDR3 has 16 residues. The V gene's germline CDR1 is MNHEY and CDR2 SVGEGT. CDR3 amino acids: CASSYGGRAGNQPQHF. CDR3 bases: TGTGCCAGCAGTTACGGTGGCAGGGCAGGCAATCAGCCCCAGCATTTT.